The 10 T cell receptor beta chains presented below share a single source sample, sequenced in a study of blood T cell repertoires in COVID-19. The repertoire was sequenced with immunoSEQ multiplex PCR; TCRdb's copy has only in-frame clones and lacks some. Altogether 200,000 to 250,000 clones are present, around 82% being singletons, with the ten largest covering under 4.5%. Sequencing was done on a sample of PBMCs or T cells enriched from blood (not recorded which). These receptors all come from a man aged 30 to 39 with acute COVID-19.

This chain links TRBV6-1 with TRBJ2-3; TRBD1 agrees at 10 bases. The CDR3 spans 16 residues. Trimming took 2 bases from V and 5 from J; bases not matched to a gene: 7. Germline values: CDR1 MNHNS, CDR2 SASEGT. CDR3 loop: CASSEWGQGREDTQYF. DNA of the CDR3: TGTGCCAGCAGTGAATGGGGACAGGGGCGGGAAGATACGCAGTATTTT.

The chain combines TRBV11-2 with TRBJ1-1; 8 positions match TRBD1. The CDR3 length is 13 residues. Germline assignment: CDR1 SGHAT and CDR2 FQNNGV. Trimming at V came to 5 bases and at J to 2 bases, leaving 1 base not matched to a gene. The CDR3 nucleotides are TGTGCCAGCAGCCCAGGGGGCAACACTGAAGCTTTCTTT. Translated: CASSPGGNTEAFF.

The chain employs TRBV14 and TRBJ2-1, with a weak D call TRBD2 (7 bases). Trimming took 4 bases from V and 5 from J, leaving 15 bases between them. Germline CDR1 is SGHDN and CDR2 is FVKESK. There are 15 residues in the CDR3. The CDR3 DNA sequence: TGTGCCAGCAGCCCCTCGGGGGGCGGAAACAATGAGCAGTTCTTC. Translated, it gives CASSPSGGGNNEQFF.

The rearrangement uses TRBV6-2 or TRBV6-3 and TRBJ1-6; 8 nucleotides agree with TRBD1. There are 16 residues in the CDR3. CDR1 and CDR2 from the germline V gene are MNHEY and SVGEGT. V shed 0 bases, J shed 7 bases, and the junction held 5 bases outside the gene matches. In nucleotides, the CDR3 is TGTGCCAGCAGTTACTCGAGGACAGGGAGCAATTCACCCCTCCACTTT. Its protein product is CASSYSRTGSNSPLHF.

The V call is TRBV6-5, the J call TRBJ2-7; tentatively, D is TRBD1 (6 bases). The CDR3 covers 13 residues. The germline V gene encodes CDR1 MNHEY and CDR2 SVGAGI. Between the trimmed V and J ends, which lost 7 bases and 4 bases, there was a span of 14 bases. The DNA for the CDR3 is TGTGCCAGCACACGGGCAGGGGCGTACGAGCAGTACTTC. It translates to CASTRAGAYEQYF.

The CDR3 coding sequence is TGTGCCAGCAGCCAACTAGCGGGGGGGCGAGAGACCCAGTACTTC. It codes for CASSQLAGGRETQYF. The chain links TRBV5-5 to TRBJ2-5; 13 bases match TRBD2. CDR1 and CDR2 (germline): SGHKS, YYEKEE (reference sequence). The CDR3 is 15 amino acids. V dropped 4 bases and J dropped 4; count of bases not matched to a gene: 4.

The chain links TRBV14 to TRBJ1-1; D is perhaps TRBD1 (6 bases). Germline CDR1 SGHDN, CDR2 FVKESK. The V and J ends lost 2 bases and 11 bases respectively, with 18 bases between them. The CDR3 covers 14 residues. The CDR3 nucleotides are TGTGCCAGCAGCCAACCTGGGACACCAGGTCGCGCTTTCTTT. It encodes CASSQPGTPGRAFF.

The chain uses TRBV10-3 and TRBJ2-6; the D is unclear. V was shortened by 11 bases and J by 3 bases, with 8 bases between the two germline ends. The germline V gene encodes CDR1 ENHRY and CDR2 SYGVKD. This CDR3 has 12 residues. CDR3 nucleotides: TGTGCCTCCTCCCGTGGGGCCAACGTCCTGACTTTC. Translated: CASSRGANVLTF.

The rearrangement uses TRBV7-3 and TRBJ1-1; unclear D gene. The CDR3 is made up of 13 amino acids. Trimming shortened V by 0 bases and J by 1 base, and 3 bases separated the two germline ends. Germline V gene data show CDR1 as SGHTA and CDR2 as FQGTGA. DNA of the CDR3: TGTGCCAGCAGCTTAACCTGGAACACTGAAGCTTTCTTT. This gives the protein CASSLTWNTEAFF. Combining the CDR3 with reference TRBV7-3 and TRBJ1-1 gives the whole variable domain GAGVSQTPSNKVTEKGKYVELRCDPISGHTALYWYRQSLGQGPEFLIYFQGTGAADDSGLPNDRFFAVRPEGSVSTLKIQRTERGDSAVYLCASSLTWNTEAFFGQGTRLTVV.

A few counts support this clone. DNA for the CDR3: TGCGCCAGCAGCCAACTCGAGCGACCGGGCGAGCAGTACTTC. Protein product: CASSQLERPGEQYF. The genes are TRBV4-1 and TRBJ2-7, with D hard to call. CDR3 length: 14 amino acids. Trimming took off 2 bases at V and 6 bases at J, with 14 bases between the two ends. Per germline, CDR1 MGHRA and CDR2 YSYEKL.